Listed below are T cell receptor beta chains from one sample, sequenced in a study of Graves' ophthalmopathy and Graves' hyperthyroidism. Each CDR3 protein is one row after TCRdb ran MiXCR on the multiplex PCR reads. The sample comprises about 500,000 distinct CDR3 sequences, 14% of which are singletons, and over 7.5% rests with the top ten. The sample taken for sequencing was blood. The receptors derive from a young woman with Graves' ophthalmopathy. Each CDR3 is given without its conserved first and last residue. Fields, in order: V gene, CDR3 length, CDR3 protein.

TRBV12-3/TRBV12-4	14	ASSLALTREDTEAF
TRBV2	13	ASMDQGQSNQPQH
TRBV12-3/TRBV12-4	11	ASRTGVNTEAF
TRBV6-1	11	ATGQGLNTEAF
TRBV7-9	12	ASSWQGPRETQY
TRBV10-3	13	AISEGGTENYGYT
TRBV7-2	13	ASSLSHSSNTEAF
TRBV30	9	AWSSSGEQY
TRBV11-2	13	ASRTILGGAPEAF
TRBV18	13	ASSPRIEGRNEQY
TRBV10-3	9	AISPKYEQY
TRBV28	11	ASSFRGSDEQY
TRBV28	13	ASNKWEGRTYEQY
TRBV24-1	10	ATSARGTEAF
TRBV10-2	12	ASSGGTGKIEQY
TRBV18	11	ASSPPSIYEQY
TRBV6-1	10	ASWDSVREAF
TRBV28	14	ASSGEGHRQRYGYT
TRBV12-3/TRBV12-4	10	ASSHIRVEAF
TRBV28	11	ASSFSTNTEAF
TRBV4-1	15	ASSQDSYEASGNTIY
TRBV6-5	13	ASSYGRAETGELF
TRBV2	13	ASGSSAGGYSPLH
TRBV7-2	11	ASSLGARGELF
TRBV13	12	ASSMTGHDYGYT
TRBV12-3/TRBV12-4	13	ASSEGQGARNTIY
TRBV30	11	AWGQGYSYEQY
TRBV11-2	13	ASSLGVGGNQPQH
TRBV12-3/TRBV12-4	16	ASSLGTGVGGYNQPQH
TRBV6-5	9	ASNYVTEAF
TRBV7-8	13	ASSLVSGSNQPQH
TRBV7-9	12	ASSVWDSSYEQY
TRBV12-3/TRBV12-4	13	ASSHGGPGQETQY
TRBV28	13	ASSLLADSNQPQH
TRBV27	12	ASSPQGGANVLT
TRBV7-9	12	ASSLSQSQETQY
TRBV7-3	11	ASRADNTGELF
TRBV6-1	15	ASSAPQDSNSNQPQH
TRBV6-1	14	ASSEAGHSTPSPLH
TRBV6-5	14	ASSDSTGLAPSPLH
TRBV28	12	ASRPGQGFYGYT
TRBV6-2/TRBV6-3	17	ASSRVHPRTSGISYEQY
TRBV7-2	12	ASSFLSATYEQY
TRBV5-1	10	ASRQQNSPLH
TRBV6-5	15	ASTPGQGAAGNSPLH